The T cell receptor beta chain described here comes from a study of blood T cells in healthy people across ages (dated by TCRdb to between 2015 and 2017). For the study in its entirety: In model experiments, roughly one uniquely barcoded TCR beta cDNA molecule per two T cells was captured by template switching. Using the same blood draw, the study looked at two additional independent replicas of 1 million unique cDNA reads for two donors, one aged 18 to 29 and the other aged 80 or older. Using deep sequencing normalized with unique cDNA molecular identifiers, the study measured how TCR beta repertoire diversity changes with age. Donors were grouped into four age groups: young (average 16 years), middle-aged (39), aged (roughly 67) and long-lived (just over 80). To avoid experimental bias, donors of different ages were randomly spread across the sequencing lanes.

As regards this clonotype: Its target antigen remains unknown. Per-base quality was not reported, and no clone a single base away is much larger than it.

The roughly 39 donors, aged 6 to 90 years, were systemically healthy Caucasian individuals from Russia. Around 9.8 milliliters of peripheral blood were collected from each donor into EDTA-treated Vacutainer tubes. Ficoll-Paque density-gradient centrifugation was used to isolate PBMCs, with at least 7 million per sample. Total RNA, at least 6 micrograms per sample, was extracted from PBMCs with Trizol reagent. Naive CD45RAhigh/CD27high T cell percentages were measured by flow cytometry on a PBMC aliquot from every donor. To prepare the library, 5' RACE was applied. For sequencing, an Illumina HiSeq 2500 was employed. A second PCR of about 6 to 11 cycles was run with a J-beta primer mix and a sample-barcoded 5' primer. A unique molecular identifier was introduced onto each TCR beta cDNA molecule by a template-switch 5' adaptor carrying 12 random nucleotides. Each sample yielded at least 2.5 million CDR3-containing paired-end reads. All of the RNA was converted into first-strand cDNA using the Mint cDNA synthesis kit, with a TRBC-specific oligonucleotide serving as the primer. After uracil-DNA glycosylase treatment, a first 18-cycle PCR used universal primers M1SS and BC2_uni_R on all cDNA. Regarding the original processing steps: Normalization of each sample was performed by random selection of 1 million high-quality reads, each carrying a distinct molecular identifier. Reads with shared molecular identifiers were discarded instead of being binned into consensus sequences. CDR3 identification, clonotype clustering and error correction used MiTCR with a Q25 quality threshold and the strictest error-elimination algorithm. A nonparametric unseen species model using Euler transformation provided a lower-bound estimate of total TCR beta diversity. The public sequencing data were trimmed at Q25 with fastp and processed into clonotypes with MiXCR by TCRdb, which kept only in-frame beta chains. Under each unique CDR3 protein, matching rows form one entry showing the most common genes and DNA. None of the V and J calls come from the authors' own analysis; TCRdb made them. The sample includes more than 500,000 distinct CDR3 sequences, with 27% observed a single time. The leading ten clones occupy roughly 18% of the sample.

General study outcomes and caveats: A strong correlation was found between observed TCR beta diversity and the percentage of naive T cells measured by flow cytometry. Donor CMV infection status was unknown, potentially confounding age-related changes in expanded clonotypes. As age increased, observed TCR beta diversity per million T cells dropped in a roughly linear way, and a significant reduction was already evident by age 40. Estimates of total diversity from one million sequenced T cells were regarded as lower bounds and underestimates. Since profiling was done on bulk unsorted PBMCs, naive and antigen-experienced compartments could not be conclusively compared. The long-lived group showed more naive CD4+ T cells, fewer expanded clones and increased TCR diversity than the aged group, suggesting age selection.

The CDR3, cysteine through phenylalanine, is 14 amino acids long. Only CDR3 DNA is held: 42 bases, read in frame from base 1. For CDR1 and CDR2, the germline V gene lists MNHEY and SVGAGI. V drops 6 bases and J drops 5 bases, leaving 15 bases in between. This sequence originates from a woman between 70 and 85 years old in good health. Material: blood. The rearrangement combines TRBV6-5 with TRBJ2-3; the D segment could be TRBD2, given 6 matching bases. The CDR3 reads CASRRGGEVDTQYF. Read as DNA, the sequence is TGTGCCAGCAGACGTGGCGGGGAAGTAGATACGCAGTATTTT.